These 3 T cell receptor beta chains were sequenced from one sample in a study of control samples from healthy donors and cancer patients. Libraries were prepared by immunoSEQ multiplex PCR; TCRdb keeps only in-frame clonotypes and omits some of them. Of around 150,000 clones in the sample, roughly 89% are singletons; the top ten hold more than 4%. What was sequenced was blood. The receptors were sampled from a man in his thirties or forties in good health.

The chain employs TRBV7-9 and TRBJ1-4; TRBD1 matches at 9 bases. CDR1 and CDR2 (germline): SEHNR, FQNEAQ (reference sequence). The CDR3 consists of 14 residues. The J segment lost 8 bases and the V segment lost 1 base, leaving 2 bases of the junction unmatched. The DNA of the CDR3 is TGTGCCAGCAGCTTAGACGGGACAGGGGAAAAACTGTTTTTT. This translates into CASSLDGTGEKLFF.

The chain links TRBV3-1 (or the pseudogene TRBV3-2) to TRBJ1-1; weak D call: TRBD1 (6 bases). This CDR3 has 15 amino acids. Germline V CDR1 and CDR2: LGHDT, YNNKEL (reference sequence). V lost 4 bases and J lost 3, with 15 bases in between. CDR3 sequence: CASSLKDSPYTEAFF. Here the CDR3 DNA reads TGTGCCAGCAGCCTTAAGGACAGCCCGTACACTGAAGCTTTCTTT.

The V and J genes are TRBV7-2 and TRBJ2-7, with 10 bases fitting TRBD1. The CDR3 length is 14 residues. Germline CDR1 and CDR2: SGHTA and FQGNSA. J was trimmed by 4 bases and V by 5 bases; bases with no gene match: 5. Here the CDR3 DNA reads TGTGCCAGCAGCCTAAGGGACAGGGGTTACGAGCAGTACTTC. It encodes CASSLRDRGYEQYF.